The sequence of this T cell receptor (beta chain) was determined in a study of shared clonotypes between healthy human individuals. CD45RA-negative memory and CD45RA+ naive subsets were split from the CD4+ cells. Overall study findings and caveats: Clonotypes that were shared across a handful of donors made up roughly 5% of naive CD4 clonotypes. Owing to a small donor count, the genetic and exposure-history diversity represented was limited.

Clones were sequenced by immunoSEQ multiplex PCR, and TCRdb holds only the in-frame ones, with some missing. The sample lists over a million clones; 75% to 85% were seen once. Germline lookup yields CDR1 SGHTA and CDR2 FQGNSA. V was shortened by 5 bases and J by 7 bases, with 20 bases between the two germline ends. This CDR3 has 15 amino acids. Comment on this clone: Its specificity is not known.

This chain links TRBV7-2 with TRBJ1-2, with TRBD1 as a possible D gene (6 bases). This TCR derives from a man aged 18 to 30 in good health. Some clones in this sample may be carry-over from other donors' samples. Sequenced material: memory CD4+ T cells from PBMCs. Subset: CD45RA-negative fraction. CDR3 in DNA: TGTGCCAGCAGCCCCCACCCTCAGGGGTTGATTGGCTACACCTTC. It is translated as CASSPHPQGLIGYTF.